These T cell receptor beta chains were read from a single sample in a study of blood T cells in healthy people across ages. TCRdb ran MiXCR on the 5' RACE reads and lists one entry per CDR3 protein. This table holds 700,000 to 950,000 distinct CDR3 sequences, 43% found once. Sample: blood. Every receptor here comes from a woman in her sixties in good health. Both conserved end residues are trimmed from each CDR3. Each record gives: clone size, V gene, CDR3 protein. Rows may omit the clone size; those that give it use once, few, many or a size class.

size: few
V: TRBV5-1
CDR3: ASTIDGTGGTDTQY

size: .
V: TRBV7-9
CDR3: ASSLGQIRGEQY

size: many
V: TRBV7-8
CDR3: ASEKSDEQY

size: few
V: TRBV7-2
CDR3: ASSSAALNNEQF

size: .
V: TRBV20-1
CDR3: SGTSTDTQY

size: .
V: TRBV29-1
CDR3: SVEAGQGGYT

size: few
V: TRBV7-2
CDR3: ASSSRQGVEKLF

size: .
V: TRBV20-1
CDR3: SARVGGNYGYT

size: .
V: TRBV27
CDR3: ASSPDREVGEQY

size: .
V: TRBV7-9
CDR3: ASSLLRGVQEQF

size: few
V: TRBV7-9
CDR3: ASSSGQGSQPQH

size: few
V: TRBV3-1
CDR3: ASSQDAAGAGGYT

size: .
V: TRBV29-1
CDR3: SVEGSGPNYYNEQY

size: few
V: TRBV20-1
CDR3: SAPRTSGSTDTQY

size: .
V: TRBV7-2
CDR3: ASSAYRDRAIYGYT

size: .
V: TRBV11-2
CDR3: ASSLGAPTGTQY

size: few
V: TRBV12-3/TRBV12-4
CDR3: ASSLLVGEETQY

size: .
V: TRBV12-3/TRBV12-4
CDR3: ASSLRTETRY